This T cell receptor beta chain was captured by sequencing in a study of a mutant IDH1 vaccine in newly diagnosed glioma. As to time point: week 47, end of study. What each vaccine dose contained was 300 ug of mutant IDH1 20-mer peptide, accompanied by topical imiquimod. Turning to this clone: Its antigen remains unknown.

The CDR3 has 12 residues. The germline V gene encodes CDR1 SGHDT and CDR2 YYEEEE. Trimming shortened V by 3 bases and J by 12 bases, and 13 bases separated the two germline ends. The table came from immunoSEQ multiplex PCR; TCRdb's copy has only in-frame clones and leaves some out. The sample consists of about 50,000 clones, roughly 75% of them appearing once. This sample comprised PBMCs, obtained from a glioma patient whose treatment included an IDH1 peptide vaccine. This clonotype originated in a man aged 50 to 60 with glioma. The chain combines TRBV5-6 with TRBJ2-1, with D possibly being TRBD1 or TRBD2 (5 bases each). The CDR3 spells CASSWGSITQFF. DNA for the CDR3: TGTGCCAGCAGCTGGGGGTCCATAACGCAGTTCTTC.